Below, 12 T cell receptor beta chains from the same sample are listed, as sequenced in a study of cytotoxic CD8 clonotypes in ibrutinib-treated CLL. Generated by immunoSEQ multiplex PCR, the TCRdb table keeps only in-frame clones and is missing some. The table lists approximately 280,000 clones, around 76% of them singletons. This sample comprised PBMCs, obtained at disease progression, from a patient treated with ibrutinib. The receptors shown here come from a human donor with chronic lymphocytic leukemia.

The CDR3 loop reads CASSLETGKVTDTQYF. The CDR3 DNA follows: TGCGCCAGCAGCTTGGAGACAGGGAAAGTCACAGATACGCAGTATTTT. The chain links TRBV5-1 to TRBJ2-3, with 7 bases aligning to TRBD1. V shed 0 bases, J shed 2 bases, and the junction held 6 bases outside the gene matches. The length of the CDR3 is 16 residues. Germline values: CDR1 SGHRS, CDR2 YFSETQ.

The chain employs TRBV7-3 and TRBJ2-1; no clear D gene. This CDR3 region has 16 residues. The germline V and J ends were trimmed by 5 bases and 0 bases, with 14 bases remaining between them. Germline values: CDR1 SGHTA, CDR2 FQGTGA. The CDR3 DNA sequence: TGTGCCAGCAGCCCACAGCCCGCCGTCTCCTACAATGAGCAGTTCTTC. Its translation is CASSPQPAVSYNEQFF.

The gene calls are TRBV5-1 and TRBJ1-3, with 9 nucleotides matching TRBD1. This CDR3 is built from 16 residues. Germline CDR1 SGHRS, CDR2 YFSETQ. Losses at the gene ends were 4 bases for V and 4 bases for J; bases not matched to a gene: 9. CDR3 residues: CASSEFQGTGGNTIYF. CDR3 sequence (DNA): TGCGCCAGCAGCGAATTCCAAGGGACAGGGGGAAACACCATATATTTT.

The V call is TRBV4-1, the J call TRBJ2-2; D is unresolved. The germline V and J ends were trimmed by 1 base and 4 bases, with 4 bases remaining between them. Germline CDR1 and CDR2: MGHRA and YSYEKL. This CDR3 is 13 amino acids long. The DNA for the CDR3 is TGCGCCAGCAGCCAAGGACCCACCGGGGAGCTGTTTTTT. It encodes CASSQGPTGELFF.

The rearrangement joins TRBV11-1 to TRBJ2-2; possibly TRBD1 for D (5 bases). Germline CDR1 is SGHAT and CDR2 is FQDESV (reference sequence). The CDR3 is made up of 15 amino acids. The germline V and J ends were trimmed by 5 bases and 1 base, with 11 bases remaining between them. This CDR3 is CASSPQTGNTGELFF. CDR3 coding DNA: TGTGCCAGCAGCCCTCAAACAGGGAACACCGGGGAGCTGTTTTTT.

The V call is TRBV5-6, the J call TRBJ2-5; 9 nucleotides agree with TRBD1. This CDR3 is 13 amino acids long. The germline CDR1 and CDR2 sequences are SGHDT and YYEEEE. Germline trimming cut 2 bases from V and 10 bases from J; bases unmatched to any gene: 6. This chain's CDR3 is CASSFGTGGDQYF. DNA of the CDR3: TGTGCCAGCAGCTTTGGAACAGGGGGCGACCAGTACTTC.

This chain joins TRBV7-9 and TRBJ1-1, with D perhaps TRBD1 (5 bases). Germline V gives CDR1 SEHNR, CDR2 FQNEAQ (reference sequence). Trimming cost V 5 bases and J 4 bases, with 14 bases left between them. The CDR3 covers 14 residues. The CDR3 here is CASSQRGVGTEAFF. Here the CDR3 DNA reads TGTGCCAGCAGCCAGAGGGGTGTGGGCACTGAAGCTTTCTTT.

The J gene is TRBJ1-2, the V gene TRBV29-1, with D unclear. There are 13 residues in the CDR3. The germline V and J ends were trimmed by 0 bases and 6 bases, with 11 bases remaining between them. Germline lookup yields CDR1 SQVTM and CDR2 ANQGSEA. The CDR3: CSVEDPGTHGYTF. CDR3 bases: TGCAGCGTTGAAGATCCCGGAACCCATGGCTACACCTTC.

The rearrangement joins TRBV7-6 to TRBJ2-3; 15 nucleotides align to TRBD2. Germline V gene lookup returns CDR1 SGHVS and CDR2 FNYEAQ. The V gene end was trimmed by 5 bases and the J gene end by 2 bases; junction bases not matched to a gene: 8. The CDR3 totals 18 residues. The CDR3 here is CASSLGLAGGAITDTQYF. The CDR3 DNA follows: TGTGCCAGCAGCCTGGGACTAGCGGGGGGTGCGATCACAGATACGCAGTATTTT. Looking up the rest from reference TRBV7-6 and TRBJ2-3 gives the full variable domain: GAGVSQSPRYKVTKRGQDVALRCDPISGHVSLYWYRQALGQGPEFLTYFNYEAQQDKSGLPNDRFSAERPEGSISTLTIQRTEQRDSAMYRCASSLGLAGGAITDTQYFGPGTRLTVL.

This chain connects TRBV6-1 to TRBJ1-5, with D hard to call. Germline CDR1 MNHNS, CDR2 SASEGT. This CDR3 region has 13 residues. Between the trimmed V and J ends, which lost 4 bases and 5 bases, there was a span of 9 bases. CDR3 amino acids: CASSGRRDQPQHF. CDR3 nucleotide sequence: TGTGCCAGCAGTGGCCGGAGGGATCAGCCCCAGCATTTT.

The chain uses TRBV27 and TRBJ2-1; D ambiguous. Germline CDR1 is MNHEY and CDR2 is SMNVEV (reference sequence). The length of the CDR3 is 17 residues. The V end lost 5 bases, the J end lost 0 bases, and 17 bases lay between the germline ends. Here the CDR3 reads CASSLSRPLSSYNEQFF. CDR3 bases: TGTGCCAGCAGTCTAAGCCGACCCCTGAGCTCCTACAATGAGCAGTTCTTC.

The CDR3 nucleotides read TGTGCCAGCAGTTACTCCCGCAGGGGGAAGAACGAGCAGTACTTC. Its translation is CASSYSRRGKNEQYF. V gene TRBV6-5 combines with J gene TRBJ2-7; 7 nucleotides match TRBD1. The CDR3 has 15 amino acids. After removal of 0 bases from V and 5 bases from J, the junction contained 7 bases not matched to a gene. Germline V CDR1 and CDR2: MNHEY, SVGAGI.